This T cell receptor (beta chain) was recovered during a study of Ad26.COV2.S vaccination and SARS-CoV-2 variants (dated by TCRdb to the early 2020s). About the study as a whole: Donors in the vaccine arm were drawn from COV1001, a phase I-IIa trial of Ad26.COV2.S in healthy adults that was multicentre, randomized, double-blind and placebo-controlled. Ad26.COV2.S was administered intramuscularly at a dose of 5x10^10 or 1x10^11 viral particles, either as one shot or as two shots given 56 days apart. TCRbeta repertoire sequencing served as the tool for gauging how specific and how broad the SARS-CoV-2-reactive T cell receptors were following Ad26.COV2.S vaccination. The TCR-sequenced set comprised about 32 samples: some 20 Ad26.COV2.S vaccine recipients, 5 placebo recipients and 8 SARS-CoV-2 convalescent individuals. Trial participants were randomized into five groups of five, in which low-dose or high-dose Ad26.COV2.S was given once or twice, or placebo was given on both occasions. Investigators did not know the trial group allocation while performing experiments and assessing outcomes. What the study reported, not specific to this receptor: Ad26.COV2.S recipients had higher spike-specific TCR breadth than placebo recipients (P = 0.0014). According to the authors, total T cell responses may have been underestimated by the TCR breadth and depth analyses. Comparable non-spike TCR breadth was observed between vaccine and placebo recipients, consistent with only spike being contained in the vaccine. The study lacked the statistical power to compare responses across vaccine doses or regimens. After vaccination, substantial breadth of spike-specific CD8+ and CD4+ T cell responses was reported.

In the case of this clone: The target of this receptor is not known. Base qualities were left out, and no much larger clone turns up one base away.

In the paper's terms, the treatment or condition label means: about 20 received Ad26.COV2.S at low or high dose, single or two shots; roughly five received placebo; per-sample allocation not given. For vaccine and placebo recipients, repertoires were sequenced using samples collected on day 63 after the first injection. In Cohort 1b, more than 20 adults aged 18-55 years were enrolled at a single site in Boston, USA, between 29 July and 7 August 2020. Ad26.COV2.S consisted of a replication-incompetent adenovirus type 26 vector by which a prefusion-stabilized SARS-CoV-2 spike protein from the original Wuhan strain was expressed. Via the germline V gene (reference sequence), CDR1 is LNHDA and CDR2 SQIVND. The junction carries 9 bases between V and J, which are trimmed by 3 bases and 10 bases respectively. The CDR3 runs 11 amino acids, cysteine and phenylalanine included. This entry keeps only the CDR3 DNA: 33 bases, framed from base 1.

The immunoSEQ Assay was used to sequence TCRbeta CDR3 regions. After extraction, genomic DNA underwent amplification by bias-controlled multiplex PCR, followed by high-throughput sequencing. From the authors' description of their analysis: To quantify the absolute abundance of each unique TCRbeta CDR3 region, sequences were collapsed and filtered. Usable DNA was measured by amplifying reference genes present in all nucleated cells, and TCRbeta template counts were normalized to that usable DNA to estimate T cell fraction. Repertoire TCRs were annotated as SARS-CoV-2-specific when V gene, CDR3 amino acid sequence and J gene were exactly matched to a known reactive TCR set. The reference SARS-CoV-2 TCR set was derived from MIRA and filtered for enrichment in COVID-19-positive ImmuneCODE repertoires, a step that removed public or cross-reactive TCRs. Based on the MIRA antigens, annotated TCRs were further analysed at the level of specific ORF or position within ORF. Breadth was defined as annotated unique rearrangements over total unique productive rearrangements; depth was the summed frequency of those rearrangements. Group comparisons of TCR breadth used two-sided Wilcoxon rank-sum tests. Not all clones reach the TCRdb copy of this immuneACCESS table, which keeps in-frame sequences only. Checked studies attribute under half of the gap to unresolved V genes and leave the rest unexplained. V, J and clone size reflect that table, while D and trimming were determined from the DNA. The sample table lists 300,000 to 350,000 clones, around 84% of them with a count of one. The ten largest clones represent under 2% of the sample.

The chain joins TRBV19 to TRBJ2-5, with the D gene not confidently named. The sample in question was peripheral blood, obtained in a trial of Ad26.COV2.S vaccine versus placebo. The receptor's source is a person aged 18-65 years who received the Ad26.COV2.S COVID-19 vaccine or a placebo. The CDR3: CASSMASIQYF. The sequenced DNA: TGTGCCAGTAGTATGGCCTCTATCCAGTACTTC.